These 12 T cell receptor beta chains were sequenced from one sample in a study of breast tumors, draining lymph nodes, adjacent tissues (dated by TCRdb to 2015 to 2016). The library was obtained by multiplex PCR. These reads were obtained on an Illumina HiSeq 2000. The public reads were reprocessed in TCRdb via fastp at Q25 and MiXCR, keeping in-frame beta chains. Identical CDR3 proteins give one entry, which carries the most common genes and DNA. In all, the sample holds approximately 130,000 distinct CDR3 sequences, and 20% to 25% of those were seen once. The biggest ten clones account for 2.6% of the sample. The lymph node samples were taken from the axillary draining lymph nodes of breast cancer patients. Sequencing input: axillary lymph node tissue. The receptor set was obtained from a female donor with breast cancer. Some clones in this sample may be carry-over from other donors' samples.

This clonotype was recorded many times. The chain has TRBV11-3 and TRBJ2-7, with 8 bases identical to TRBD1. The CDR3 is 15 residues long. Per germline, CDR1 SGHNT and CDR2 YENEEA. Trimming took 4 bases from V and 3 from J; bases not matched to a gene: 8. The CDR3 bases are TGTGCCAGCAGCTCCCCGGACAGGGCGCTCTACGAGCAGTACTTC. Translation: CASSSPDRALYEQYF.

This clonotype was seen repeatedly, ten times or more. This chain connects TRBV28 to TRBJ1-6, with D unclear. V was pared by 8 bases and J by 6 bases, with 8 bases between. The CDR3 is 12 residues long. Germline V gives CDR1 MDHEN, CDR2 SYDVKM. The CDR3 nucleotides are TGTGCCAGCCTTGGTCCTAATTCACCCCTCCACTTT. Amino acids: CASLGPNSPLHF.

This clonotype has at least ten counts. The chain is built from TRBV12-3 or TRBV12-4 and TRBJ1-4, with 8 bases that match TRBD1. The CDR3 contains 16 residues. Germline trimming cut 6 bases from V and 2 bases from J; bases unmatched to any gene: 8. The CDR3 here is CASRRTGRRTNEKLFF. For the CDR3, the DNA is TGTGCCAGCAGACGGACAGGGCGGAGGACTAATGAAAAACTGTTTTTT.

Many counts were recorded for this clonotype. CDR3 residues: CSAGGVASGSYEQYF. The CDR3 bases are TGCAGTGCTGGGGGGGTGGCTAGCGGGAGTTACGAGCAGTACTTC. V is TRBV20-1 and J is TRBJ2-7; 10 bases agree with TRBD2. Germline CDR1 reads DFQATT; CDR2 reads SNEGSKA (reference sequence). CDR3 size: 15 residues. The junction had 11 bases not matched to a gene; V was cut back by 5 bases and J by 4 bases.

The chain links TRBV5-5 to TRBJ2-1; D unclear. CDR3 length: 13 residues. Germline lookup yields CDR1 SGHKS and CDR2 YYEKEE (reference sequence). The V end lost 3 bases, the J end lost 4 bases, and 8 bases lay between the germline ends. CDR3 coding DNA: TGTGCCAGCAGCTCGGGCCCATACAATGAGCAGTTCTTC. Translation: CASSSGPYNEQFF.

This clonotype was recorded at least ten times. CDR3 loop: CASGLGTGGATYEQYF. In nucleotides, the CDR3 is TGTGCCAGCGGCCTTGGGACAGGGGGCGCTACCTACGAGCAGTACTTC. V gene TRBV7-6 combines with J gene TRBJ2-7, with TRBD1 matching 12 bases. V lost 8 bases and J lost 2; bases outside the gene matches: 10. Germline V CDR1 and CDR2: SGHVS, FNYEAQ. The CDR3 runs 16 residues.

This clonotype was found many times. The chain uses TRBV30 and TRBJ1-2, with 8 bases identical to TRBD1. CDR3 length equals 15 residues. CDR1 is GTSNPN and CDR2 is SVGIG in the germline V gene (reference sequence). V gave up 0 bases and J gave up 4 bases; unmatched junction bases: 7. The CDR3 loop is CAWSVHPGGSYGYTF. CDR3 in DNA: TGTGCCTGGAGTGTACACCCAGGGGGCAGCTATGGCTACACCTTC.

This clonotype was detected ten times or more. The chain uses TRBV5-1 and TRBJ2-7; 8 bases agree with TRBD1. Germline lookup yields CDR1 SGHRS and CDR2 YFSETQ. Losses at the gene ends were 1 base for V and 7 bases for J; bases not matched to a gene: 10. The CDR3 runs 15 residues. The CDR3 DNA follows: TGCGCCAGCAGCTTGCACGCGGACAGGGCCTCTGAGCAGTACTTC. It is translated as CASSLHADRASEQYF.

This clonotype was found many times. V usage is TRBV20-1 and J usage is TRBJ2-3; 8 bases align to TRBD2. Trimming took 3 bases from V and 2 from J; bases not matched to a gene: 10. Germline V gives CDR1 DFQATT, CDR2 SNEGSKA (reference sequence). The CDR3 has 16 amino acids. CDR3 DNA sequence: TGCAGTGCTAGTGGGGGGAGCGGGAGTCACACAGATACGCAGTATTTT. Amino acids: CSASGGSGSHTDTQYF.

This clonotype appeared many times. The chain carries TRBV20-1 and TRBJ1-5; no clear D gene. Germline lookup yields CDR1 DFQATT and CDR2 SNEGSKA (reference sequence). V lost 3 bases and J 0 bases, leaving 9 bases between the germline ends. CDR3 length: 14 residues. As DNA, the CDR3 is TGCAGTGCTAGCACAGTTCATAGCAATCAGCCCCAGCATTTT. Translated, it gives CSASTVHSNQPQHF.

This clonotype has ten or more counts. The J gene is TRBJ2-1, the V gene TRBV7-2; 7 bases are a match to TRBD2. Per germline, CDR1 SGHTA and CDR2 FQGNSA. CDR3 length: 15 amino acids. Losses at the gene ends were 6 bases for V and 1 base for J; bases not matched to a gene: 6. CDR3 protein: CASRRETGSYNEQFF. Written as DNA, the CDR3 is TGTGCCAGCAGGCGGGAGACGGGGTCCTACAATGAGCAGTTCTTC.

This clonotype was counted many times. This chain links TRBV5-1 with TRBJ2-1; 7 positions match TRBD1. Trimming removed 1 base from V and 3 bases from J; junction bases left unmatched: 4. Germline-derived CDR1 and CDR2 are SGHRS and YFSETQ. The CDR3 has 15 residues. The CDR3 here is CASSLSAGGYNEQFF. The CDR3 DNA reads TGCGCCAGCAGCTTGTCGGCAGGGGGCTACAATGAGCAGTTCTTC. The full variable domain, completed using reference TRBV5-1 and TRBJ2-1, is KAGVTQTPRYLIKTRGQQVTLSCSPISGHRSVSWYQQTPGQGLQFLFEYFSETQRNKGNFPGRFSGRQFSNSRSEMNVSTLELGDSALYLCASSLSAGGYNEQFFGPGTRLTVL.